These 26 T cell receptor beta chains originate from one sample sequenced in a study of T cell clonotyping in hematopoietic cell transplantation (dated by TCRdb to about 2021). The receptor library was made with the immunoSEQ multiplex PCR assay. TCRdb took this table from immuneACCESS and kept in-frame rearrangements with V and J called. Such tables lack part of the clones; where checked against another copy, unresolved V genes explain under half of the gap, and the rest is unexplained. This sample lists 29,000 or so clones; about three quarters were detected once. The leading ten clones occupy roughly 6.8% of the sample. The time point label here, explained by the study, means: recipient sample about 28 days before transplant, after cytoreduction. The input for sequencing was peripheral blood mononuclear cells, taken before stem cell transplant. Source of these receptors: a young woman with chronic myeloid leukemia. Some clones in this sample may be carry-over from other donors' samples.

CDR3 coding DNA: TGTGCCAGCAGCCGCGGCCTGCTTCCTACTAGCGGGGGCACAGATACGCAGTATTTT. Protein: CASSRGLLPTSGGTDTQYF. The chain links TRBV7-9 to TRBJ2-3; TRBD2 aligns across 10 bases. The CDR3 runs 19 residues. Germline V gene lookup returns CDR1 SEHNR and CDR2 FQNEAQ (reference sequence). The ends lost 5 bases at V and 1 base at J; junction bases unmatched: 15.

The V and J genes are TRBV25-1 and TRBJ1-4; 12 bases fit TRBD1. The J segment lost 8 bases and the V segment lost 3 bases, leaving 13 bases of the junction unmatched. The CDR3 has 18 amino acids. Per the germline V gene, CDR1 is MGHDK and CDR2 is SYGVNS. The CDR3, as DNA: TGTGCCAGCAGTGATTATTCGGGACAGGGGGCTGCGGGAGAAAAACTGTTTTTT. Its translation is CASSDYSGQGAAGEKLFF. Full variable domain (outside the CDR3, taken from reference TRBV25-1 and TRBJ1-4): EADIYQTPRYLVIGTGKKITLECSQTMGHDKMYWYQQDPGMELHLIHYSYGVNSTEKGDLSSESTVSRIRTEHFPLTLESARPSHTSQYLCASSDYSGQGAAGEKLFFGSGTQLSVL.

This chain links TRBV11-2 with TRBJ2-3; D is possibly TRBD2 (5 bases). This CDR3 has 16 residues. V lost 1 base, J lost 6 bases, and 17 bases lay in between. From germline, CDR1 is SGHAT and CDR2 FQNNGV. The CDR3 reads CASSLVFVRGRDTQYF. The CDR3 DNA sequence: TGTGCCAGCAGCTTAGTATTCGTAAGAGGGCGGGATACGCAGTATTTT.

V gene TRBV27 combines with J gene TRBJ1-6; the D is unclear. V was shortened by 1 base and J by 5 bases, with 12 bases between the two germline ends. The germline V gene encodes CDR1 MNHEY and CDR2 SMNVEV (reference sequence). The CDR3 is made up of 16 amino acids. The CDR3 DNA is TGTGCCAGCAGTTTATTGGGGATCCTAAATAATTCACCCCTCCACTTT. Residues: CASSLLGILNNSPLHF.

The chain has TRBV6-1 and TRBJ2-7; D not certain. The length of the CDR3 is 11 residues. Germline CDR1 MNHNS, CDR2 SASEGT. The ends were cut back, 2 bases at V and 3 bases at J, with 2 bases in the middle. The CDR3 loop reads CASSEFYEQYV. The CDR3 region has the DNA TGTGCCAGCAGTGAATTCTACGAGCAGTACGTC.

V gene TRBV6-5 combines with J gene TRBJ2-5; D might be TRBD1 (6 bases). The germline V gene has CDR1 MNHEY and CDR2 SVGAGI. This CDR3 has 13 amino acids. Trimming removed 6 bases at V and 2 bases at J, with 10 bases between. The CDR3 region is CASSRGFQETQYF. CDR3 sequence (DNA): TGTGCCAGCAGCAGGGGTTTTCAAGAGACCCAGTACTTC.

V gene TRBV25-1 combines with J gene TRBJ2-1; the D is unclear. Trimming took 6 bases from V and 1 from J, leaving 13 bases between them. In germline, CDR1 is MGHDK, CDR2 SYGVNS. CDR3 size: 15 residues. The CDR3 nucleotides read TGTGCCAGCAGCTCCGGGCTCCTTTCCTACAATGAGCAGTTCTTC. This encodes CASSSGLLSYNEQFF.

This chain links TRBV2 with TRBJ2-7, with D unclear. The CDR3 runs 10 residues. CDR1 is SNHLY, CDR2 FYNNEI, per germline. The V end lost 7 bases, the J end lost 5 bases, and 6 bases lay between the germline ends. This chain's CDR3 is CASKGNEQYV. The CDR3 region has the DNA TGTGCCAGCAAGGGTAACGAGCAGTACGTC.

V usage is TRBV6-6 and J usage is TRBJ1-5; TRBD1 agrees at 7 bases. The germline V gene encodes CDR1 MNHNY and CDR2 SVGAGI (reference sequence). Losses at the gene ends were 5 bases for V and 2 bases for J; bases not matched to a gene: 6. This CDR3 comprises 15 residues. The CDR3: CASSHQDRGNQPQHF. The CDR3 nucleotides read TGTGCCAGCAGTCACCAAGACAGGGGCAATCAGCCCCAGCATTTT.

This clone was counted between two and nine times. The chain uses TRBV5-8 and TRBJ2-5, with D unclear. Trimming removed 2 bases at V and 4 bases at J, with 12 bases between. Looked up from germline, CDR1 is SGHTS and CDR2 is YDEGEE. The CDR3 has 14 residues. CDR3 sequence reads: CASSLRQQVETQYF. The CDR3 region has the DNA TGTGCCAGCAGCTTACGCCAGCAGGTAGAGACCCAGTACTTC.

The chain couples TRBV25-1 to TRBJ1-3, with a tentative D call TRBD1 (5 bases). V dropped 4 bases and J dropped 7 bases, with 11 bases sitting between them. Per germline, CDR1 MGHDK and CDR2 SYGVNS. This CDR3 has 13 residues. The CDR3 sequence is CASSATVLNTIYF. CDR3 nucleotide sequence: TGTGCCAGCAGTGCGACAGTTTTGAACACCATATATTTT.

This chain joins TRBV4-1 and TRBJ1-6, with a tentative D call TRBD1 (5 bases). This CDR3 comprises 16 residues. Germline-derived CDR1 and CDR2 are MGHRA and YSYEKL. V was pared by 4 bases and J by 5 bases, with 15 bases between. In nucleotides, the CDR3 is TGCGCCAGCAGCCCCCGGGGGAGCGGCAATAATTCACCCCTCCACTTT. It is translated as CASSPRGSGNNSPLHF.

The J gene is TRBJ1-1, the V gene TRBV19, with D possibly being TRBD1 (6 bases). Trimming took off 4 bases at V and 1 base at J, with 10 bases between the two ends. This CDR3 is 14 amino acids long. Germline V gene data show CDR1 as LNHDA and CDR2 as SQIVND (reference sequence). In DNA, the CDR3 is TGTGCCAGTAGTACTACAGGGACGAACACTGAAGCTTTCTTT. Its translation is CASSTTGTNTEAFF.

J is TRBJ2-3 and V is TRBV7-2, with 7 bases identical to TRBD2. The CDR3 is made up of 12 amino acids. The germline CDR1 and CDR2 sequences are SGHTA and FQGNSA. J was trimmed by 14 bases and V by 5 bases; bases with no gene match: 10. Here the CDR3 reads CASSTRGGGPYF. CDR3 DNA sequence: TGTGCCAGCAGCACTCGGGGCGGGGGTCCGTATTTT.

The chain carries TRBV4-1 and TRBJ2-7; D perhaps matches TRBD2 (6 bases). V lost 1 base to trimming and J lost 3 bases, with 7 bases between them. This CDR3 is 13 amino acids long. CDR1 is MGHRA and CDR2 is YSYEKL in the germline V gene. The CDR3 is CASSQGGDYEQYF. CDR3 sequence (DNA): TGCGCCAGCAGCCAAGGGGGGGACTACGAGCAGTACTTC.

This clone was recorded only once. The V and J genes are TRBV27 and TRBJ1-2, with 7 bases lining up with TRBD1. After removal of 8 bases from V and 6 bases from J, the junction contained 9 bases not matched to a gene. CDR1 and CDR2 from the germline V gene are MNHEY and SMNVEV (reference sequence). The CDR3 has 13 amino acids. CDR3 in amino acids: CASGADRVHGYTF. CDR3 nucleotide sequence: TGTGCCAGCGGCGCCGACAGGGTCCATGGCTACACCTTC.

This rearrangement joins TRBV6-6 to TRBJ1-5; the D gene is possibly TRBD1 (5 bases). CDR1 is MNHNY and CDR2 is SVGAGI in the germline V gene (reference sequence). The V gene lost 6 bases and the J gene lost 5 bases, with 11 bases spanning the gap. There are 13 residues in the CDR3. The CDR3, as DNA: TGTGCCAGCAGGCGGACAACGGATCAGCCCCAGCATTTT. Its translation: CASRRTTDQPQHF.

This clone was observed a single time. The rearrangement joins TRBV5-4 to TRBJ2-5, with D possibly being TRBD1 or TRBD2 (7 bases each). Germline V gene sequence: CDR1 SGHNT, CDR2 YYREEE (reference sequence). V dropped 4 bases and J dropped 3 bases, with 16 bases sitting between them. This CDR3 contains 15 residues. Here the CDR3 DNA reads TGTGCCAGCAGCAGGGGAGGGGGGACAGAAGAGACCCAGTACTTC. It is translated as CASSRGGGTEETQYF.

This clone was seen just once. The V and J genes are TRBV4-2 and TRBJ2-3; D remains ambiguous. This CDR3 is built from 16 residues. Trimming removed 0 bases at V and 6 bases at J, with 16 bases between. CDR1 LGHNA and CDR2 YNFKEQ come from the germline V gene. The CDR3 reads CASSQERTQVGDTQYF. Here the CDR3 DNA reads TGTGCCAGCAGCCAAGAACGGACCCAAGTCGGGGATACGCAGTATTTT.

The V call is TRBV5-1, the J call TRBJ2-3; tentatively, D is TRBD1 (6 bases). With 0 bases removed from V and 0 bases from J, the gap between germline ends came to 11 bases. Per the germline V gene, CDR1 is SGHRS and CDR2 is YFSETQ. The CDR3 sequence is 16 residues long. The DNA for the CDR3 is TGCGCCAGCAGCTTGGCCGTGGGGGCTAGCACAGATACGCAGTATTTT. It encodes CASSLAVGASTDTQYF.

The chain employs TRBV27 and TRBJ1-2; the match to TRBD1 covers 7 bases. This CDR3 is built from 15 residues. V gave up 7 bases and J gave up 3 bases; unmatched junction bases: 11. Germline CDR1 and CDR2: MNHEY and SMNVEV (reference sequence). This CDR3 is CASKDRSGGYYGYTF. In DNA form, the CDR3 reads TGTGCCAGCAAGGACAGGTCCGGAGGGTACTATGGCTACACCTTC.

This chain links TRBV29-1 with TRBJ2-1, with a possible D match to TRBD1 (6 bases). CDR1 is SQVTM and CDR2 is ANQGSEA in the germline V gene. The CDR3 is 16 residues long. Trimming stripped 8 bases from V and 0 bases from J, with 20 bases between. CDR3 amino acids: CSTPGQFSDSYNEQFF. CDR3 bases: TGCAGCACCCCAGGACAGTTCTCCGACTCCTACAATGAGCAGTTCTTC.

The chain recombines TRBV9 with TRBJ2-5, with D perhaps TRBD1 (5 bases). The ends were cut back, 0 bases at V and 5 bases at J, with 5 bases in the middle. This CDR3 is 12 amino acids long. Germline V gene lookup returns CDR1 SGDLS and CDR2 YYNGEE. CDR3 in amino acids: CASSVAGETQYF. The CDR3 nucleotides are TGTGCCAGCAGCGTAGCAGGGGAGACCCAGTACTTC.

This chain links TRBV5-6 with TRBJ2-5; unclear D gene. Germline CDR1 SGHDT, CDR2 YYEEEE. This CDR3 comprises 15 residues. V was cut by 6 bases and J by 1 base, with 16 bases left in between. For the CDR3, the DNA is TGTGCCAGCACCTATTTTGGGCGGCGCCAAGAGACCCAGTACTTC. Translated: CASTYFGRRQETQYF.

The chain combines TRBV4-1 with TRBJ2-7, with D perhaps TRBD1 or TRBD2 (5 bases each). The germline V gene has CDR1 MGHRA and CDR2 YSYEKL. V was cut by 0 bases and J by 6 bases, with 12 bases left in between. CDR3 length: 14 residues. The DNA for the CDR3 is TGCGCCAGCAGCCAAGAGAGGGGCTTAGGCGAGCAGTACTTC. This gives the protein CASSQERGLGEQYF.

The chain joins TRBV28 to TRBJ1-2, with a tentative D call TRBD1 (5 bases). V lost 6 bases to trimming and J lost 8 bases, with 16 bases between them. This CDR3 region has 13 residues. Germline CDR1 and CDR2: MDHEN and SYDVKM. CDR3 residues: CASRPPHGGGYTF. The CDR3 region has the DNA TGTGCCAGCAGACCACCCCACGGGGGGGGCTACACCTTC.